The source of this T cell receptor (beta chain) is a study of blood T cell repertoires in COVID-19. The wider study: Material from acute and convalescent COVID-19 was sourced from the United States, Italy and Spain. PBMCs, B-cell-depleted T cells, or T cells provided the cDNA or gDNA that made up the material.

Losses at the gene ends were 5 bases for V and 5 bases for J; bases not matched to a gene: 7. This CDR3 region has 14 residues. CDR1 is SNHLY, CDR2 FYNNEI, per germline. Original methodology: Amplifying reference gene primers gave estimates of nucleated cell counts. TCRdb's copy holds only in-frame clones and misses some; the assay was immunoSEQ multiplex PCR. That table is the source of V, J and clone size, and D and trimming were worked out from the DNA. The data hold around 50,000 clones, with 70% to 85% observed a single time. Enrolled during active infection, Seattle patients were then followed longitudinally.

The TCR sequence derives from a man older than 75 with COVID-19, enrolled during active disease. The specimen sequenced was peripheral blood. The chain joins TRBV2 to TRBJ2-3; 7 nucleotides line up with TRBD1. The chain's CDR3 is CASSREGGGDTQYF. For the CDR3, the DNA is TGTGCCAGCAGTCGGGAAGGGGGCGGAGATACGCAGTATTTT. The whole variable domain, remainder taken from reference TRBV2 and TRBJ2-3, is EPEVTQTPSHQVTQMGQEVILRCVPISNHLYFYWYRQILGQKVEFLVSFYNNEISEKSEIFDDQFSVERPDGSNFTLKIRSTKLEDSAMYFCASSREGGGDTQYFGPGTRLTVL.